This T cell receptor beta chain stems from a study of blood T cell repertoires in COVID-19. About the study: Collection of acute and convalescent COVID-19 samples took place in the United States, Italy and Spain. Sources were T cells, B-cell-depleted T cells, or PBMCs; the material itself was cDNA or gDNA.

Trimming took 4 bases from V and 4 from J, leaving 8 bases between them. The CDR3 sequence is 13 residues long. Looked up from germline, CDR1 is SGHDT and CDR2 is YYEEEE. Original processing methods: Estimates of nucleated cell counts were drawn from the amplification of reference gene primers. Clones were read by immunoSEQ multiplex PCR, and TCRdb kept only the in-frame ones, dropping some. That table is the source of V, J and clone size, and D and trimming were worked out from the DNA. This table holds some 190,000 clones, about 88% found once. The rearrangement links TRBV5-6 to TRBJ2-2, with D perhaps matching TRBD1 (6 bases). Sequences were obtained from peripheral blood. The receptor comes from a man aged 18-30 years with active or convalescent COVID-19. DNA for the CDR3: TGTGCCAGCAGCCAACAGGGCACCGGGGAGCTGTTTTTT. Protein: CASSQQGTGELFF.